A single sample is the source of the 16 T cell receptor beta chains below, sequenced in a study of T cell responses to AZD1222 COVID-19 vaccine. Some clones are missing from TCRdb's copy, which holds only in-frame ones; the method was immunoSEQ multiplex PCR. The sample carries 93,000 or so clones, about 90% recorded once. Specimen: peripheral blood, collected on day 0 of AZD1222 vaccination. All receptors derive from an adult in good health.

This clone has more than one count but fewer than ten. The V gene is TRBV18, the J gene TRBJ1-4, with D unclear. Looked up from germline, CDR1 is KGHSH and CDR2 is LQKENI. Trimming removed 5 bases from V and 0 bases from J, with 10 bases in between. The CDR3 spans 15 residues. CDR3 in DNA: TGTGCCAGCTCAGAAACAGATGCAACTAATGAAAAACTGTTTTTT. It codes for CASSETDATNEKLFF.

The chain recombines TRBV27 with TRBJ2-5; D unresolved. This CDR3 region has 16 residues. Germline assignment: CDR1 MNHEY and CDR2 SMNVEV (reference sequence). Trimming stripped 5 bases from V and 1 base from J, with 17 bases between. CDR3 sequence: CASSPVEARTQETQYF. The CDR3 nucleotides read TGTGCCAGCAGTCCCGTTGAGGCGCGGACCCAAGAGACCCAGTACTTC.

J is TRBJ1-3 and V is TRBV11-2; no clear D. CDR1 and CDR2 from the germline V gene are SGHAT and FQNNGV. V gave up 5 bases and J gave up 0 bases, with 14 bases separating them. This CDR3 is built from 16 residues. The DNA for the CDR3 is TGTGCCAGCAGCACCGGTGGGCTGAACTCTGGAAACACCATATATTTT. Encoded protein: CASSTGGLNSGNTIYF. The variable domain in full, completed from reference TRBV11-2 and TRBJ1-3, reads EAGVAQSPRYKIIEKRQSVAFWCNPISGHATLYWYQQILGQGPKLLIQFQNNGVVDDSQLPKDRFSAERLKGVDSTLKIQPAKLEDSAVYLCASSTGGLNSGNTIYFGEGSWLTVV.

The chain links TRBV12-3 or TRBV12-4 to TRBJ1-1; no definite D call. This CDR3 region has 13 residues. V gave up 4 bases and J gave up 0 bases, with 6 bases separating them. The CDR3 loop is CASSSGLNTEAFF. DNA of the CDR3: TGTGCCAGCAGTTCGGGCTTGAACACTGAAGCTTTCTTT.

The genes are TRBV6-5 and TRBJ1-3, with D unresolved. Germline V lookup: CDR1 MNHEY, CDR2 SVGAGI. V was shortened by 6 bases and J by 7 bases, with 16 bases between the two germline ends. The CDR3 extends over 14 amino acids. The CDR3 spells CASRPLNSDNTIYF. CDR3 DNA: TGTGCCAGCAGGCCGCTTAACTCCGATAACACCATATATTTT.

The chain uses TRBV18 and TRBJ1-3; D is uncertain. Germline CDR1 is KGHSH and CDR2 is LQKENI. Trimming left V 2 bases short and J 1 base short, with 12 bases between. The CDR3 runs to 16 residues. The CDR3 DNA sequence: TGTGCCAGCTCACCAGCCGGCGGTAGTTCTGGAAACACCATATATTTT. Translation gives CASSPAGGSSGNTIYF.

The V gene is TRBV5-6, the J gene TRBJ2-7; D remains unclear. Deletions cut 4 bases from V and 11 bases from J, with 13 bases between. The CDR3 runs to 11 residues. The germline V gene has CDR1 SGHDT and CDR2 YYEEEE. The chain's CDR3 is CASSALGDEYF. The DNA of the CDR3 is TGTGCCAGCAGCGCCCTGGGCGACGAGTACTTC. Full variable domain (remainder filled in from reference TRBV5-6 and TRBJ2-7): DAGVTQSPTHLIKTRGQQVTLRCSPKSGHDTVSWYQQALGQGPQFIFQYYEEEERQRGNFPDRFSGHQFPNYSSELNVNALLLGDSALYLCASSALGDEYFGPGTRLTVT.

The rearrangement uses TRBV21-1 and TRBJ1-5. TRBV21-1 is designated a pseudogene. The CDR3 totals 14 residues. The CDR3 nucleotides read TGTGCCAGCAGCAAAGGGGAAGGGATCAAGCCCCAGCATTTT. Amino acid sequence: CASSKGEGIKPQHF.

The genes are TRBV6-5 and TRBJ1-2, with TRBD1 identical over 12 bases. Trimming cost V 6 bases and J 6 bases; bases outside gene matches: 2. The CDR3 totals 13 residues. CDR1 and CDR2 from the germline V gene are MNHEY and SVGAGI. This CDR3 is CASRWDRGHGYTF. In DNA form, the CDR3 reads TGTGCCAGCAGATGGGACAGGGGGCATGGCTACACCTTC.

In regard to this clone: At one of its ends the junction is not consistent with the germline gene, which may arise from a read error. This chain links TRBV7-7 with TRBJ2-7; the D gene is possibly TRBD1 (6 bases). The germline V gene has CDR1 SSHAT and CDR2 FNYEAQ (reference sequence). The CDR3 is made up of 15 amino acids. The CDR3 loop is CASSLRPGDPYEQYF. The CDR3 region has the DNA TGTGCTAGCAGCTTACGTCCAGGGGATCCCTACGAGCAGTACTTC.

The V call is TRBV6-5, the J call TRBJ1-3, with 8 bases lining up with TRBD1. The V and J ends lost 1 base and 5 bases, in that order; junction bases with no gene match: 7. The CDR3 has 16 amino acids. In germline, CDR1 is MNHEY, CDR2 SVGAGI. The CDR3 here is CASSYYNGQGRNTIYF. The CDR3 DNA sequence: TGTGCCAGCAGTTACTACAATGGACAGGGCAGAAACACCATATATTTT.

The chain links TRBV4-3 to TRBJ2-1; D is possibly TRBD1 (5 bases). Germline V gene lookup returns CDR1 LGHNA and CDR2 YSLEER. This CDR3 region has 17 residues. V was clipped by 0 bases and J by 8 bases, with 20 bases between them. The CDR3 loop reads CASSQDGAIWGMDEQFF. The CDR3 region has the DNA TGCGCCAGCAGCCAAGATGGGGCGATTTGGGGTATGGATGAGCAGTTCTTC.

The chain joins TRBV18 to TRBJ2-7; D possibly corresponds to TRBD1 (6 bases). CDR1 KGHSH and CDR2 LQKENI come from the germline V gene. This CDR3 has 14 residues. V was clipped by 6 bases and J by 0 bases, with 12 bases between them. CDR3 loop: CASSPDRFSYEQYF. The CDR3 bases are TGTGCCAGCTCTCCCGACAGGTTCTCCTACGAGCAGTACTTC.

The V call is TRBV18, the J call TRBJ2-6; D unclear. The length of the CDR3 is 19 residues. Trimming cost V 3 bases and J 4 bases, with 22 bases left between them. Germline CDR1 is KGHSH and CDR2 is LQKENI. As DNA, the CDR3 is TGTGCCAGCTCACCCCTTCTCCCTCGGCGCACTTCCGGGGCCAACGTCCTGACTTTC. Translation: CASSPLLPRRTSGANVLTF.

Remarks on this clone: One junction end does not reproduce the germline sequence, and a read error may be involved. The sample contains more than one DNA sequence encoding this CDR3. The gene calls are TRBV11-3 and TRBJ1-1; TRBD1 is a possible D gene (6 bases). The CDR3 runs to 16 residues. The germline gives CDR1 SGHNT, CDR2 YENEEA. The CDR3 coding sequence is TGTGCTAGCAGCTTAGGGGGTTCGGCCCAAAACACTGAAGCTTTCTTT. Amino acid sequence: CASSLGGSAQNTEAFF. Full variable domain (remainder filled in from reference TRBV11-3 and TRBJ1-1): EAGVVQSPRYKIIEKKQPVAFWCNPISGHNTLYWYLQNLGQGPELLIRYENEEAVDDSQLPKDRFSAERLKGVDSTLKIQPAELGDSAVYLCASSLGGSAQNTEAFFGQGTRLTVV.

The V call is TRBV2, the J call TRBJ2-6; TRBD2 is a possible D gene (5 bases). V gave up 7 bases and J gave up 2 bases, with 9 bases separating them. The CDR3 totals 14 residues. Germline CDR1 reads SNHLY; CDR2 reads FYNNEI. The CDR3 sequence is CASKTTTGANVLTF. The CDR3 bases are TGTGCCAGCAAGACGACTACTGGGGCCAACGTCCTGACTTTC.